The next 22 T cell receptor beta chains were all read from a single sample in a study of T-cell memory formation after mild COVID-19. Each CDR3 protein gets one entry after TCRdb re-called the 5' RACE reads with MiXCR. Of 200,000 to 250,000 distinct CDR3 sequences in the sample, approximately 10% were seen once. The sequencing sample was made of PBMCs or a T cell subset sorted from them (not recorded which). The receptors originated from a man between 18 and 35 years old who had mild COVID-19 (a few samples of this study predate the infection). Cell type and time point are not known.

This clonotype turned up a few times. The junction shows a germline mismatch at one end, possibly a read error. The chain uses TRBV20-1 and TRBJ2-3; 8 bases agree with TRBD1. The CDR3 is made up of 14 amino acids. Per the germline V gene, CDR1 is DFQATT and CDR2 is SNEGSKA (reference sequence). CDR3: CRAIPGTGPDTQYF. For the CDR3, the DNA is TGCAGGGCTATCCCGGGGACAGGTCCAGATACGCAGTATTTT.

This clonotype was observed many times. CDR3 in amino acids: CSAREWGYRGDSPLHF. For the CDR3, the DNA is TGCAGTGCTAGAGAGTGGGGGTACAGGGGGGATTCACCCCTCCACTTT. V gene TRBV20-1 combines with J gene TRBJ1-6; 8 nucleotides align to TRBD1. The CDR3 totals 16 residues. Germline CDR1 reads DFQATT; CDR2 reads SNEGSKA (reference sequence). V lost 0 bases to trimming and J lost 8 bases; unmatched junction nucleotides: 9.

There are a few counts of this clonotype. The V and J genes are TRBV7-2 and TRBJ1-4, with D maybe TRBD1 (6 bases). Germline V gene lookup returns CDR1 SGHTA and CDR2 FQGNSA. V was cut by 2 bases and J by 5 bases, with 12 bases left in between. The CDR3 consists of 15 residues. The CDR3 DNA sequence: TGTGCCAGCAGCTTAATCAGGGGAGAGAATGAAAAACTGTTTTTT. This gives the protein CASSLIRGENEKLFF.

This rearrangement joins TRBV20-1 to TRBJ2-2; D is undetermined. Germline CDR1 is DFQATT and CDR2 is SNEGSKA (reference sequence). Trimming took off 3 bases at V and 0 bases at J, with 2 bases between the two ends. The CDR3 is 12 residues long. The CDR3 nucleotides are TGCAGTGCTAGCCCGAACACCGGGGAGCTGTTTTTT. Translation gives CSASPNTGELFF.

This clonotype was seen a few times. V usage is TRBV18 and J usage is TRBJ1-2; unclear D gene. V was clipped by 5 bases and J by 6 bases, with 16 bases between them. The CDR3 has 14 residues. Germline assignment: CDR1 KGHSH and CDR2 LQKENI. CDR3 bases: TGTGCCAGCTCATTTGGTAGGGCTATGGATGGCTACACCTTC. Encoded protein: CASSFGRAMDGYTF. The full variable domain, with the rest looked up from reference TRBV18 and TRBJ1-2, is NAGVMQNPRHLVRRRGQEARLRCSPMKGHSHVYWYRQLPEEGLKFMVYLQKENIIDESGMPKERFSAEFPKEGPSILRIQQVVRGDSAAYFCASSFGRAMDGYTFGSGTRLTVV.

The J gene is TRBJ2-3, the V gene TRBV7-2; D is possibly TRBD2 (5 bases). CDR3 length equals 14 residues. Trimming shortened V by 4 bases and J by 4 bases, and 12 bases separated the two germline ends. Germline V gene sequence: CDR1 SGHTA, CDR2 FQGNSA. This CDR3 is CASSSGLLPDTQYF. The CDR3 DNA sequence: TGTGCCAGCAGCTCCGGACTGCTGCCAGATACGCAGTATTTT.

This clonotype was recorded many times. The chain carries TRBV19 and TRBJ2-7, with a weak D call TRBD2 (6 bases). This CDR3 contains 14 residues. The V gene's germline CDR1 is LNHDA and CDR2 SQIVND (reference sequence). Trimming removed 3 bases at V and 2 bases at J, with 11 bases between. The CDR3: CASSINPGAYEQYF. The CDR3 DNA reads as TGTGCCAGTAGTATTAACCCGGGGGCCTACGAGCAGTACTTC.

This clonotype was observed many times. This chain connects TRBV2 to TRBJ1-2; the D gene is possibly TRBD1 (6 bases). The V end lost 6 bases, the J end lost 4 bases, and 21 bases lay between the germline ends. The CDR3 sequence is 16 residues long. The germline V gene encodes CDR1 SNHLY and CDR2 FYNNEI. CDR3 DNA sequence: TGTGCCAGCAGCGCCCCTCGGGGGCAGGGGAGCTATGGCTACACCTTC. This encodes CASSAPRGQGSYGYTF.

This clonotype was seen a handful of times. CDR3 nucleotides: TGTGCCAGCAGCTCCGTCGGACAGGGGAGAGGAGAAGAGACCCAGTACTTC. Encoded protein: CASSSVGQGRGEETQYF. This chain links TRBV9 with TRBJ2-5; 9 bases align to TRBD1. CDR1 is SGDLS and CDR2 is YYNGEE in the germline V gene. This CDR3 has 17 residues. V lost 4 bases, J lost 3 bases, and 13 bases stayed unmatched.

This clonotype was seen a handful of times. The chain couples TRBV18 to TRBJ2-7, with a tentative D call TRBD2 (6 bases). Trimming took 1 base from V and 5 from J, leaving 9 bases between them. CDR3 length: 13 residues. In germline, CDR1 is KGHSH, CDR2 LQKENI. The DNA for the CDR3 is TGTGCCAGCTCACCACAGGGAGGCAACGAGCAGTACGTC. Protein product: CASSPQGGNEQYV.

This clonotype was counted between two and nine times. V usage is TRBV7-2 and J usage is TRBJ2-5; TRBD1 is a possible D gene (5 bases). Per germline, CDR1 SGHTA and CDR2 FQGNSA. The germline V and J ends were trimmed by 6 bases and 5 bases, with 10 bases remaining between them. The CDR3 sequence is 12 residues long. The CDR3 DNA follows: TGTGCCAGCAGGGGAAGGGGTGAGACCCAGTACTTC. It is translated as CASRGRGETQYF.

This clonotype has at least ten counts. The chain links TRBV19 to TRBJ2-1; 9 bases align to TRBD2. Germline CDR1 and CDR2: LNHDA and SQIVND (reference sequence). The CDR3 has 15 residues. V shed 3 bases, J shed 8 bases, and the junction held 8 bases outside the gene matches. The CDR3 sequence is CASSIRRGGRDEQFF. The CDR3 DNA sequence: TGTGCCAGTAGTATCAGGCGGGGGGGCAGGGATGAGCAGTTCTTC.

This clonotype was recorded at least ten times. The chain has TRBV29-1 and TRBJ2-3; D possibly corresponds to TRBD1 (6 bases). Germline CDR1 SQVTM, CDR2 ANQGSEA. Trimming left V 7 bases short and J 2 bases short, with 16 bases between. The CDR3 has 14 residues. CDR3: CSGGTPHDTDTQYF. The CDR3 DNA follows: TGCAGCGGGGGGACACCACACGACACAGATACGCAGTATTTT.

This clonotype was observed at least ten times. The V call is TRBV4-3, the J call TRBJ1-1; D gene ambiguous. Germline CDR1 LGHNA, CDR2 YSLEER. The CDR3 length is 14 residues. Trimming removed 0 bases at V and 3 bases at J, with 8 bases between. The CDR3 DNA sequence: TGCGCCAGCAGCCAAGATCCGGGAGACACTGAAGCTTTCTTT. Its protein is CASSQDPGDTEAFF.

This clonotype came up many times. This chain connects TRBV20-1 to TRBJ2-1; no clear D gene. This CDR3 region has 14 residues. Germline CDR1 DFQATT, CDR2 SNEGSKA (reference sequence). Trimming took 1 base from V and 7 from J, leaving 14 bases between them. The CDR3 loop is CSARVIWRMNEQFF. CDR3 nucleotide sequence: TGCAGTGCTAGAGTTATCTGGCGGATGAATGAGCAGTTCTTC.

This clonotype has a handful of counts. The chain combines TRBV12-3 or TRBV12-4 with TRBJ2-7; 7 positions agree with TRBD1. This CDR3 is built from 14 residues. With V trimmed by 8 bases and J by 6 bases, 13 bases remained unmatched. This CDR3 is CASSDRAHRTEQYF. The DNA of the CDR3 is TGTGCCAGCTCCGACAGGGCCCACCGGACCGAGCAGTACTTC.

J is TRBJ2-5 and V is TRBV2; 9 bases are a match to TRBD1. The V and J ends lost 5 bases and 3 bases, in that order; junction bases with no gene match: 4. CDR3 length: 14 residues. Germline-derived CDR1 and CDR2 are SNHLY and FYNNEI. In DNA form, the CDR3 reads TGTGCCAGCAGTCAACAGGGGGCGGAAGAGACCCAGTACTTC. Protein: CASSQQGAEETQYF.

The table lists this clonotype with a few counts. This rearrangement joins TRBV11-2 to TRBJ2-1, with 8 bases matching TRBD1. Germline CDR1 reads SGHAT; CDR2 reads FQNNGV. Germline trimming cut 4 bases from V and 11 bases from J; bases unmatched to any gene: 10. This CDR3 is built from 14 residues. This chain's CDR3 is CASSYTSTGDKQFF. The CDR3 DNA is TGTGCCAGCAGCTACACCTCGACAGGGGATAAGCAGTTCTTC. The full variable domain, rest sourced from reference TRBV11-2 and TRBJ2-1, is EAGVAQSPRYKIIEKRQSVAFWCNPISGHATLYWYQQILGQGPKLLIQFQNNGVVDDSQLPKDRFSAERLKGVDSTLKIQPAKLEDSAVYLCASSYTSTGDKQFFGPGTRLTVL.

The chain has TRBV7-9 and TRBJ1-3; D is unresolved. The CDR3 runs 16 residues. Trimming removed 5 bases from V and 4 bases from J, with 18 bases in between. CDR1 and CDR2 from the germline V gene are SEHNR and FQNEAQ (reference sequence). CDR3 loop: CASSVLLGSAGNTIYF. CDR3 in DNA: TGTGCCAGCAGCGTCCTTCTCGGGTCCGCAGGAAACACCATATATTTT.

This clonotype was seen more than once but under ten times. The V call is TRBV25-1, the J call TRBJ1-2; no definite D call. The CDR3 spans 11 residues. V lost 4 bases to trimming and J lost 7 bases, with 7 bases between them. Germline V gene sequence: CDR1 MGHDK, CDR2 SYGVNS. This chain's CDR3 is CASSVYGGYTF. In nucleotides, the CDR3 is TGTGCCAGCAGTGTATACGGTGGCTACACCTTC.

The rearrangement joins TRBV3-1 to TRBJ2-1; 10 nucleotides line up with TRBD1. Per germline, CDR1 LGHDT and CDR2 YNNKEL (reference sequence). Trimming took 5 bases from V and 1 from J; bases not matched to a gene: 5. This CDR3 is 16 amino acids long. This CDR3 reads CASSSRQGASYNEQFF. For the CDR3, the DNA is TGTGCCAGCAGCTCCCGACAGGGGGCTTCCTACAATGAGCAGTTCTTC.

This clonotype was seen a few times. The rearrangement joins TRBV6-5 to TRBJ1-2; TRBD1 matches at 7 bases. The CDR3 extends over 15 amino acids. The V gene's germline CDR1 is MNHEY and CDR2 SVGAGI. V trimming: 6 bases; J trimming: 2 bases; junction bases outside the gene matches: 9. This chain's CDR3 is CASSQDRRPNYGYTF. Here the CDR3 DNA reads TGTGCCAGCAGCCAGGACAGGCGGCCAAACTATGGCTACACCTTC.